This T cell receptor (beta chain) was recovered during a study of T cells in Graves' hyperthyroidism and ophthalmopathy. Study-wide points: Blood held most thyroid clonotypes expanded above 0.001 frequency.

Trimming cost V 6 bases and J 1 base; bases outside gene matches: 2. In germline, CDR1 is DFQATT, CDR2 SNEGSKA (reference sequence). The CDR3 is made up of 13 amino acids. Amplified TCR beta CDR3 regions came from RNA transcripts. When the TCR CDR3 underwent first-round RT-PCR, the HTBI primer set was used. TCRdb called the multiplex PCR reads again in MiXCR, with one record for every CDR3 protein. The data hold around 450,000 distinct CDR3 sequences, with more than 15% observed a single time. This clonotype was seen ten or more times. Its antigen is currently unknown. The genes are TRBV20-1 and TRBJ1-3, with TRBD1 matching over 8 bases. The specimen was blood. The TCR comes from a woman younger than 35 with Graves' hyperthyroidism. The CDR3 spells CSAYRGSGNTIYF. DNA of the CDR3: TGCAGTGCCTACAGGGGGTCTGGAAACACCATATATTTT.